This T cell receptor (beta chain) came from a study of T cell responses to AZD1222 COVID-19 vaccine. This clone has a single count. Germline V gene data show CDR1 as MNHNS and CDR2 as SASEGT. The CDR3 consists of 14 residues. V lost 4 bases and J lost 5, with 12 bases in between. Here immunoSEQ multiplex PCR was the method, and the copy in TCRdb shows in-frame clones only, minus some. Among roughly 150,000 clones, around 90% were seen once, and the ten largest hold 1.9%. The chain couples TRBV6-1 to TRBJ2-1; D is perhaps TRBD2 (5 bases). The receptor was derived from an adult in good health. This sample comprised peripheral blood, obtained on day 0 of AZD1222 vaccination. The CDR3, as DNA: TGTGCCAGCAGTGGAGCGGTTCCGAACAATGAGCAGTTCTTC. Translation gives CASSGAVPNNEQFF.